The next 10 T cell receptor beta chains were all read from a single sample in a study of CD8 T cells in Susac syndrome. It was with random hexamers that 0.5 to 1 ug RNA was reverse transcribed. TCRdb fed the immunoSEQ multiplex PCR reads into MiXCR, producing one record per CDR3 protein. The sample consists of fewer than 300,000 distinct CDR3 sequences, about 85% of them appearing once. The specimen sequenced was CD8+ T cells from PBMCs. The source of these receptors is a human donor with multiple sclerosis.

The rearrangement uses TRBV9 and TRBJ2-2; 7 bases agree with TRBD1. The CDR3 is 15 residues long. V shed 0 bases, J shed 7 bases, and the junction held 6 bases outside the gene matches. Germline CDR1 and CDR2: SGDLS and YYNGEE. The CDR3 protein is CASSVETGAVGELFF. In DNA, the CDR3 is TGTGCCAGCAGCGTAGAAACAGGGGCGGTCGGGGAGCTGTTTTTT.

The chain joins TRBV9 to TRBJ2-1; 7 nucleotides agree with TRBD2. The CDR3 extends over 16 amino acids. CDR1 and CDR2 from the germline V gene are SGDLS and YYNGEE. J gave up 3 bases and V 4 bases, and 10 bases lay outside the gene matches. DNA for the CDR3: TGTGCCAGCAGCCCCATACTAGCGACTAACTACAATGAGCAGTTCTTC. The encoded protein is CASSPILATNYNEQFF.

This clonotype was picked up one time. The chain has TRBV27 and TRBJ2-5, with D unclear. The CDR3 runs 14 residues. Per the germline V gene, CDR1 is MNHEY and CDR2 is SMNVEV (reference sequence). V lost 3 bases to trimming and J lost 0 bases, with 8 bases between them. CDR3 in amino acids: CASSLFRDQETQYF. The CDR3 DNA reads as TGTGCCAGCAGTTTGTTCAGAGACCAAGAGACCCAGTACTTC.

This clonotype came up a few times. This sequence joins TRBV6-2 or TRBV6-3 and TRBJ2-7; perhaps TRBD2 as D (6 bases). Germline CDR1 and CDR2: MNHEY and SVGEGT. The CDR3 consists of 16 residues. V was pared by 2 bases and J by 1 base, with 15 bases between. The CDR3 nucleotides are TGTGCCAGCAGTTACGGATTTGCGGGACCTTCCTACGAGCAGTACTTC. Its translation is CASSYGFAGPSYEQYF.

The chain employs TRBV6-5 and TRBJ2-7; TRBD2 aligns across 7 bases. The CDR3 runs 16 residues. Germline CDR1 MNHEY, CDR2 SVGAGI. J gave up 3 bases and V 0 bases, and 8 bases lay outside the gene matches. CDR3 in DNA: TGTGCCAGCAGTTACTCGACGGGAGGTCTACGCTACGAGCAGTACTTC. It encodes CASSYSTGGLRYEQYF.

The rearrangement joins TRBV7-9 to TRBJ1-2; D gene unclear. Germline V lookup: CDR1 SEHNR, CDR2 FQNEAQ (reference sequence). The CDR3 is 15 amino acids. Deletions cut 3 bases from V and 4 bases from J, with 15 bases between. Here the CDR3 reads CASSLGVSSFYGYTF. The DNA of the CDR3 is TGTGCCAGCAGCTTGGGAGTTTCTAGCTTCTATGGCTACACCTTC.

This clonotype turned up a few times. V is TRBV2 and J is TRBJ2-7, with unresolved D. The CDR3 is made up of 12 amino acids. V lost 8 bases and J 2 bases, leaving 10 bases between the germline ends. Per the germline V gene, CDR1 is SNHLY and CDR2 is FYNNEI. The CDR3 here is CASHGLAYEQYF. The CDR3 bases are TGTGCCAGCCATGGTTTAGCCTACGAGCAGTACTTC.

The gene calls are TRBV12-3 or TRBV12-4 and TRBJ2-7, with D possibly being TRBD1 (6 bases). CDR3 length: 16 amino acids. The V end lost 4 bases, the J end lost 0 bases, and 16 bases lay between the germline ends. CDR3 loop: CASSYMIQGDSYEQYF. The DNA of the CDR3 is TGTGCCAGCAGTTATATGATACAGGGAGACTCCTACGAGCAGTACTTC.

This clonotype was detected a few times. The gene calls are TRBV9 and TRBJ2-3; 9 bases map to TRBD2. Germline CDR1 and CDR2: SGDLS and YYNGEE. The CDR3 runs to 16 residues. V was clipped by 4 bases and J by 2 bases; unmatched bases: 8. CDR3 nucleotides: TGTGCCAGCAGCCCAAGAGCGGGAGGACCCACAGATACGCAGTATTTT. As protein: CASSPRAGGPTDTQYF.

This clonotype was observed a single time. This chain uses TRBV27 with TRBJ2-1, with D possibly matching TRBD2 (6 bases). Germline V gene data show CDR1 as MNHEY and CDR2 as SMNVEV (reference sequence). Deletions cut 6 bases from V and 6 bases from J, with 21 bases between. There are 16 residues in the CDR3. CDR3 coding DNA: TGTGCCAGCAGGGTGGACGGACTAAAAGTCTTCAATGAGCAGTTCTTC. Residues: CASRVDGLKVFNEQFF.